This record looks at one TCR beta chain sequence and its context. The data derive from a study of shared clonotypes between healthy human individuals. Donors were Caucasian adults residing in Nashville, Tennessee, USA. Naive CD45RA+ and memory CD45RA-negative subsets were split from CD4+ cells. This CDR3 comprises 14 residues. V was trimmed by 8 bases and J by 3 bases, leaving 17 bases between them. The V gene's germline CDR1 is WSHSY and CDR2 SAAADI. TCRdb keeps only in-frame clones here, not all; method: immunoSEQ multiplex PCR. The table shows about 2.4 million clones, with under 95% occurring only once.

The sample taken for sequencing was naive CD4+ T cells from PBMCs. Subset: CD45RA+ positively selected. The chain combines TRBV10-2 with TRBJ2-7, with D possibly being TRBD2 (7 bases). This clonotype was obtained from a man between 18 and 29 years old in good health. Some clones in this sample may be carry-over from other donors' samples. For the CDR3, the DNA is TGCGCCAGCGGGGGGCGAGGGAGGGACTACGAGCAGTACTTC. Encoded protein: CASGGRGRDYEQYF.